Sequencing of this T cell receptor beta chain was carried out in a study of T-cell reconstitution after alpha-beta-depleted transplantation in children. Per the germline V gene, CDR1 is KGHDR and CDR2 is SFDVKD. V lost 4 bases, J lost 7 bases, and 13 bases lay in between. CDR3 size: 14 residues. Unique molecular identifiers featured in how the TCRbeta library was prepared. TCRdb reanalysed the PCR reads using MiXCR and keeps one entry per CDR3 protein. The table includes over 200,000 distinct CDR3 sequences, 8% to 9.5% detected once. The chain couples TRBV24-1 to TRBJ1-5; D ambiguous. The receptor's source is a human donor who donated a stem cell graft to a child with acute lymphoblastic leukemia. The material was PBMCs from the stem cell graft donor, obtained from the stem cell graft. The CDR3 reads CATSEPNSGQPQHF. CDR3 DNA: TGTGCCACCAGTGAACCAAACAGTGGGCAGCCCCAGCATTTT.